This entry describes one T cell receptor (beta chain). The entry originates in a study of blood T cell repertoires in COVID-19. Study in general: Samples taken during acute and convalescent COVID-19 were collected in the United States, Italy and Spain.

This CDR3 spans 16 amino acids. CDR1 is SNHLY, CDR2 FYNNEI, per germline. With V trimmed by 6 bases and J by 2 bases, 10 bases remained unmatched. Here immunoSEQ multiplex PCR was the method, and the copy in TCRdb shows in-frame clones only, minus some. The table shows about 59,000 clones, with 80% to 95% occurring only once. The origin of this receptor is an elderly man with acute or convalescent COVID-19. The chain carries TRBV2 and TRBJ2-5; 9 nucleotides match TRBD2. The sample taken for sequencing was peripheral blood. The CDR3 nucleotides are TGTGCCAGCAGACGGGAGTTAGGACTAGCGCAAGAGACCCAGTACTTC. Translated: CASRRELGLAQETQYF.